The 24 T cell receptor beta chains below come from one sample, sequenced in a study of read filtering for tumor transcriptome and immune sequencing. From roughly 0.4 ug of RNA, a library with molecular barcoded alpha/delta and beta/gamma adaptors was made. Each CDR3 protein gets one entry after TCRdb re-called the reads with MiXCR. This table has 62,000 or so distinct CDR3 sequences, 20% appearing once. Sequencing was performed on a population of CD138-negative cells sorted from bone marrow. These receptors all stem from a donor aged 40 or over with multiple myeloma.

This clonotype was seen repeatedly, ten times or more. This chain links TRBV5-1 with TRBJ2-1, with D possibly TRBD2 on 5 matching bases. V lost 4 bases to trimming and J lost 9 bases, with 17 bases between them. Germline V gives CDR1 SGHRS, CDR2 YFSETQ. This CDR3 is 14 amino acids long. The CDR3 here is CASSPGSLRVEQFF. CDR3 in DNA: TGCGCCAGCAGCCCGGGATCCCTTAGGGTTGAGCAGTTCTTC. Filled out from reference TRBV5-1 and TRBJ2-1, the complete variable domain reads KAGVTQTPRYLIKTRGQQVTLSCSPISGHRSVSWYQQTPGQGLQFLFEYFSETQRNKGNFPGRFSGRQFSNSRSEMNVSTLELGDSALYLCASSPGSLRVEQFFGPGTRLTVL.

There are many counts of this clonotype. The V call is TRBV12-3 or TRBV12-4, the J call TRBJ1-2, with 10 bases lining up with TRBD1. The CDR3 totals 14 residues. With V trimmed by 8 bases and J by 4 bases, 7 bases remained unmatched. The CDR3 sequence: CASARTGGAYGYTF. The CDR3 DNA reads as TGTGCCAGCGCCCGGACAGGGGGTGCCTATGGCTACACCTTC.

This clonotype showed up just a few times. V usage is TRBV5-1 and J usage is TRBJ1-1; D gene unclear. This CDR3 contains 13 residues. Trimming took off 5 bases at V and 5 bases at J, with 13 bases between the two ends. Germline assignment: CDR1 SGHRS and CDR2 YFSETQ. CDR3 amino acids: CASRPELRTEAFF. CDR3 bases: TGCGCCAGCAGGCCGGAGCTTAGAACTGAAGCTTTCTTT.

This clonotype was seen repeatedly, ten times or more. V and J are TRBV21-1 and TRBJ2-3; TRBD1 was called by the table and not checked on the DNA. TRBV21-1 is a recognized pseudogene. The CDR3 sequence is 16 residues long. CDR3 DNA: TGTGCCAGCAGCACCCGGGACAGATTCTGCACAGATACGCAGTATTTT. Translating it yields CASSTRDRFCTDTQYF.

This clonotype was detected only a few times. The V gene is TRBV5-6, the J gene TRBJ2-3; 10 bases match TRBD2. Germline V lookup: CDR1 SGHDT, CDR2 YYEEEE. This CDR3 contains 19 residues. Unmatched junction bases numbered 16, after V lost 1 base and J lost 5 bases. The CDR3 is CASSLYLYVSGRAGDTQYF. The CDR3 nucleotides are TGTGCCAGCAGCTTGTATCTATATGTGAGCGGGAGGGCCGGAGATACGCAGTATTTT.

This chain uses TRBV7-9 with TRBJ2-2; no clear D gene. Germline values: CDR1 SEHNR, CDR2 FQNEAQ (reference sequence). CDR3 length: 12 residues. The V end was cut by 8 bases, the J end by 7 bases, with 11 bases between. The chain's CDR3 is CASGIAIGELFF. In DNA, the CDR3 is TGTGCCAGCGGTATAGCAATCGGGGAGCTGTTTTTT.

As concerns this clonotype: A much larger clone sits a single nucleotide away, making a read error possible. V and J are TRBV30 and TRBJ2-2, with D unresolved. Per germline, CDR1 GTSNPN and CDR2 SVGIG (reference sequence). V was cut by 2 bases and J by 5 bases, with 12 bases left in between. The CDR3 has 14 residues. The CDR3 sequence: CAWSFARLTGELFF. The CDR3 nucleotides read TGTGCCTGGAGTTTTGCACGGCTGACCGGGGAGCTGTTTTTT.

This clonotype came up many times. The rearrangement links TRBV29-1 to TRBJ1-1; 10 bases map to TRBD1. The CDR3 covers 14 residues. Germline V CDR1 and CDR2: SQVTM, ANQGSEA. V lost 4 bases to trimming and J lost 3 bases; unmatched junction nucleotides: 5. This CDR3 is CSVVPGQGYTEAFF. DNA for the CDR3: TGCAGCGTTGTCCCGGGACAGGGGTACACTGAAGCTTTCTTT.

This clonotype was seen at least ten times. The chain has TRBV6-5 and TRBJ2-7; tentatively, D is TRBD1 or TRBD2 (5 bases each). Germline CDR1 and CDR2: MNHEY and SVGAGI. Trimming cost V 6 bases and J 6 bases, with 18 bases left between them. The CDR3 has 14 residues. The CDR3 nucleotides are TGTGCCAGCAGGAGGGACGAGGGCCGGGTCGAGCAGTACTTC. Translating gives CASRRDEGRVEQYF.

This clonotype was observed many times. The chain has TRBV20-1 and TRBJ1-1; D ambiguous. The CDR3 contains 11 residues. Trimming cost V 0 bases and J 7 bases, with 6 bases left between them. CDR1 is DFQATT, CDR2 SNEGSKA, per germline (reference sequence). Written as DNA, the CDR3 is TGCAGTGCTAGAGACAGGCTTGAAGCTTTCTTT. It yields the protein CSARDRLEAFF.

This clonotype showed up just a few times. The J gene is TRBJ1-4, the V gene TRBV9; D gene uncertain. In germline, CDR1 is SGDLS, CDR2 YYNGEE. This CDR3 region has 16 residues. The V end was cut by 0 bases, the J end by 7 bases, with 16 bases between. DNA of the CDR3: TGTGCCAGCAGCGTAGAAGGTCGACCGGCCGTTGAAAAACTGTTTTTT. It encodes CASSVEGRPAVEKLFF.

DNA of the CDR3: TGTGCCAGCGGTGGAGGCAGCTATGGCTACACCTTC. Protein product: CASGGGSYGYTF. V is TRBV6-2 or TRBV6-3 and J is TRBJ1-2; D call uncertain. The CDR3 extends over 12 amino acids. Germline CDR1 MNHEY, CDR2 SVGEGT. V lost 8 bases, J lost 4 bases, and 11 bases lay in between.

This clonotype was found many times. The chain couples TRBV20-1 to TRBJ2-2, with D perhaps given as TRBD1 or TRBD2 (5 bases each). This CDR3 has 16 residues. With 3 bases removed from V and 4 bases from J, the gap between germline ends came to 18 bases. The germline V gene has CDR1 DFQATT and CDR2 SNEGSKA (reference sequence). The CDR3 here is CSASRGRGFFTGELFF. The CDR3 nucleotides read TGCAGTGCTAGTCGGGGCCGCGGGTTTTTCACCGGGGAGCTGTTTTTT.

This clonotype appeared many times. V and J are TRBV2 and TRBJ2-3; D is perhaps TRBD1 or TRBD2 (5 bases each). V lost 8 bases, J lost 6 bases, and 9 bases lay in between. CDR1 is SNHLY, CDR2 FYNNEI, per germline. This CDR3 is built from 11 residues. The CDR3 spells CASAGTDTQYF. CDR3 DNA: TGTGCCAGCGCAGGGACGGATACGCAGTATTTT.

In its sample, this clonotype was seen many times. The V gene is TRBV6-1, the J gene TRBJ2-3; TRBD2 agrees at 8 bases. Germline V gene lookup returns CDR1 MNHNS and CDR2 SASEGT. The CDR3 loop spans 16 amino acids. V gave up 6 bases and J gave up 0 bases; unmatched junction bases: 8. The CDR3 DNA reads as TGTGCCAGCAGCCTTCGACTAGCGTCAAGCACAGATACGCAGTATTTT. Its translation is CASSLRLASSTDTQYF.

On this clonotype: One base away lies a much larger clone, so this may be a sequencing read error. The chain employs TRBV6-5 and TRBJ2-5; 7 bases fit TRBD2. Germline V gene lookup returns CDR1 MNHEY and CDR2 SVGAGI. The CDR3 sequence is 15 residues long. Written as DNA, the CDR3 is TGTGCCAGCAGTTACTCCCCGACTAGCTGGGAGACCCGGTACTTC. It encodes CASSYSPTSWETRYF.

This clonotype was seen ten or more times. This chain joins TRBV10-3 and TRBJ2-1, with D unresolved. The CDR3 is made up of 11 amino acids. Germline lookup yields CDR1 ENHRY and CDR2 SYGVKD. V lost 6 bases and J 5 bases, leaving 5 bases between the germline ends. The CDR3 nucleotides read TGTGCCATCAGGGAGAACAATGAGCAGTTCTTC. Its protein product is CAIRENNEQFF.

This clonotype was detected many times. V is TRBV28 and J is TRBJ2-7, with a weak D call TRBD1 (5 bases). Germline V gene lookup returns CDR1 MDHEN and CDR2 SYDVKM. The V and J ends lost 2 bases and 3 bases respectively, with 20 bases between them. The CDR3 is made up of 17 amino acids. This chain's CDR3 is CASSLTRYRRQIYEQYF. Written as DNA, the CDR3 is TGTGCCAGCAGTTTAACCCGTTACAGGCGCCAGATCTACGAGCAGTACTTC. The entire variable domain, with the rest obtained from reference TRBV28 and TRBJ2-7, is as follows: DVKVTQSSRYLVKRTGEKVFLECVQDMDHENMFWYRQDPGLGLRLIYFSYDVKMKEKGDIPEGYSVSREKKERFSLILESASTNQTSMYLCASSLTRYRRQIYEQYFGPGTRLTVT.

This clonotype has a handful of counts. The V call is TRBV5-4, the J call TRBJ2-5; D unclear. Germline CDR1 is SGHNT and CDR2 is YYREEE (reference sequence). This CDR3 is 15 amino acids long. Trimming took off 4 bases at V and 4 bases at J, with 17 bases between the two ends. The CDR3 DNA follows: TGTGCCAGCAGCCCCTCGGCCGCGCCGAGAGAGACCCAGTACTTC. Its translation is CASSPSAAPRETQYF.

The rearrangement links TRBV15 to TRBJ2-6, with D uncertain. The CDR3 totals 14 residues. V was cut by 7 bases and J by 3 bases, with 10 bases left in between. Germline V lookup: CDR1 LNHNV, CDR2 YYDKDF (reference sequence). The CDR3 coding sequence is TGTGCCACCACGGCGGTTAGTGGGGCCAACGTCCTGACTTTC. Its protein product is CATTAVSGANVLTF.

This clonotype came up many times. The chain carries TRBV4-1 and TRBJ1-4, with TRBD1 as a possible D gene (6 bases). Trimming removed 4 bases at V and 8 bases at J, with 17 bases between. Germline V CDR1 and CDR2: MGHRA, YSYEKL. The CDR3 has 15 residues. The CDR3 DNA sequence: TGCGCCAGCAGCCCGAAGGGGGGCCAGGGGGAAAAACTGTTTTTT. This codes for CASSPKGGQGEKLFF.

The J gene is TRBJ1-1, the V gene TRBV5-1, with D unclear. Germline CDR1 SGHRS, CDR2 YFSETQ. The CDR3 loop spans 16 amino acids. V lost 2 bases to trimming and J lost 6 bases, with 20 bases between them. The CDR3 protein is CASSFLQSTLRAEAFF. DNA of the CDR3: TGCGCCAGCAGCTTCTTACAGAGTACGCTTAGGGCTGAAGCTTTCTTT.

CDR3 sequence (DNA): TGTGCCAGCAGCTTAAAGTTGCGGGGTAGCGCAGATACGCAGTATTTT. The encoded protein is CASSLKLRGSADTQYF. This chain connects TRBV7-3 to TRBJ2-3; D is possibly TRBD2 (6 bases). Germline CDR1 and CDR2: SGHTA and FQGTGA. This CDR3 is 16 amino acids long. V was pared by 1 base and J by 4 bases, with 15 bases between.

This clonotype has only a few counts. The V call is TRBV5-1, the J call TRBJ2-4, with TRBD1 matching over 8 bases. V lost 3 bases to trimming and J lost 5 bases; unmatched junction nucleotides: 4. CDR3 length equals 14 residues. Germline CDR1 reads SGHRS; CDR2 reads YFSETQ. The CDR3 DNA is TGCGCCAGCAGCTCCCGACAGGGGCAAAACATTCAGTACTTC. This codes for CASSSRQGQNIQYF. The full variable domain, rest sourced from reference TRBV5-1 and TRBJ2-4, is KAGVTQTPRYLIKTRGQQVTLSCSPISGHRSVSWYQQTPGQGLQFLFEYFSETQRNKGNFPGRFSGRQFSNSRSEMNVSTLELGDSALYLCASSSRQGQNIQYFGAGTRLSVL.